These T cell receptor beta chains were read from a single sample in a study of early T cells in non-severe SARS-CoV-2 infection. TCRdb recomputed calls from the 5' RACE reads with MiXCR, one row per CDR3 protein. The sample carries 30,000 to 40,000 distinct CDR3 sequences, 7.1% recorded once. The starting material was whole blood, obtained at baseline. The source is an adult who was a healthcare worker with PCR-confirmed SARS-CoV-2 infection or an uninfected control (not recorded which). Each CDR3 is given with its conserved first and last residue. The D gene is left open where the match is weak. A clone size is listed for some rows: how often the clone was seen (once, few, many), or a class if it is expanded.

V	J	D	size	CDR3	DNA
TRBV25-1	TRBJ1-3	NA	many	CASRETGSSGNTIYF	TGTGCCAGCAGGGAGACAGGAAGCTCTGGAAACACCATATATTTT
TRBV5-6	TRBJ2-1	TRBD1	NA	CASSLARDRNNEQFF	TGTGCCAGCAGCTTGGCAAGGGACAGAAACAATGAGCAGTTCTTC
TRBV27	TRBJ2-6	NA	many	CASTGYSGANVLTF	TGTGCCAGCACCGGGTACTCTGGGGCCAACGTCCTGACTTTC
TRBV7-9	TRBJ2-2	TRBD1	few	CASSLSVRGLDGELFF	TGTGCCAGCAGCTTATCTGTCAGGGGGCTTGACGGGGAGCTGTTTTTT
TRBV20-1	TRBJ2-1	NA	many	CSARDLTRGEQFF	TGCAGTGCTAGAGATCTCACCCGGGGTGAGCAGTTCTTC
TRBV29-1	TRBJ2-1	NA	few	CSVDPYNEQFF	TGCAGCGTCGACCCTTACAATGAGCAGTTCTTC
TRBV20-1	TRBJ2-1	NA	medium-sized	CSARAGGLTYNEQFF	TGCAGTGCTAGAGCGGGTGGACTAACCTACAATGAGCAGTTCTTC
TRBV16	TRBJ2-1	TRBD1	many	CASSQDRGLQFF	TGTGCCAGCAGCCAAGACAGGGGTCTGCAGTTCTTC
TRBV6-6	TRBJ2-7	NA	many	CASSYSSGAGVYEQYF	TGTGCCAGCAGTTACTCGTCGGGGGCAGGGGTCTACGAGCAGTACTTC
TRBV2	TRBJ2-7	NA	many	CASSEVRTSTYEQYF	TGTGCCAGCAGTGAAGTGAGGACAAGCACCTACGAGCAGTACTTC
TRBV18	TRBJ2-7	TRBD2	NA	CASSSLTSGRAKEQYF	TGTGCCAGCTCATCCCTGACTAGCGGGAGGGCCAAAGAGCAGTACTTC
TRBV7-2	TRBJ2-1	NA	NA	CASSLGTANNEQFF	TGTGCCAGCAGCTTAGGAACAGCGAACAATGAGCAGTTCTTC
TRBV9	TRBJ1-4	NA	few	CASSVTEAGKLFF	TGTGCCAGCAGCGTTACCGAGGCCGGAAAACTGTTTTTT
TRBV29-1	TRBJ2-3	TRBD1	many	CSVSGTGGMDTQYF	TGCAGCGTGTCCGGGACAGGGGGCATGGATACGCAGTATTTT
TRBV20-1	TRBJ2-1	NA	few	CSAREDYNEQFF	TGCAGTGCTAGAGAGGACTACAATGAGCAGTTCTTC
TRBV5-4	TRBJ2-1	NA	many	CASSFEGVHEQFF	TGTGCCAGCAGCTTTGAGGGAGTCCATGAGCAGTTCTTC
TRBV20-1	TRBJ2-5	TRBD2	many	CSARDWRTSEHQETQYF	TGCAGTGCTAGAGATTGGCGGACTAGCGAACACCAAGAGACCCAGTACTTC
TRBV15	TRBJ1-6	NA	many	CATSRDFKSNSPLHF	TGTGCCACCAGCAGAGATTTTAAGAGCAATTCACCCCTCCACTTT
TRBV20-1	TRBJ2-3	NA	few	CSARVGTTDTQYF	TGCAGTGCTAGGGTAGGGACCACAGATACGCAGTATTTT
TRBV28	TRBJ1-2	TRBD1	many	CASSGGDRERYGYTF	TGTGCCAGCAGTGGGGGGGACAGGGAGCGCTATGGCTACACCTTC
TRBV7-2	TRBJ1-1	NA	many	CASSLDRRTEAFF	TGTGCCAGCAGCTTAGACAGGCGGACTGAAGCTTTCTTT
TRBV20-1	TRBJ1-1	NA	many	CSARGGASDTEAFF	TGCAGTGCTAGAGGAGGGGCATCGGACACTGAAGCTTTCTTT
TRBV18	TRBJ1-1	TRBD1	few	CASSRQGAGTTEAFF	TGTGCCAGCTCAAGACAGGGTGCGGGGACCACTGAAGCTTTCTTT
TRBV28	TRBJ2-7	NA	NA	CASSSYRDSSYEQYF	TGTGCCAGCAGTTCCTACAGGGATAGCTCCTACGAGCAGTACTTC